These 22 T cell receptor beta chains were sequenced from one sample in a study of CD8 T cells in ankylosing spondylitis. A single record per CDR3 protein comes from TCRdb applying MiXCR to the 5' RACE reads. The data hold around 120,000 distinct CDR3 sequences, with roughly an eighth observed a single time. Source material: blood, either unsorted or a sorted T cell fraction (not recorded which). The receptors come from a female donor with ankylosing spondylitis or in good health (not recorded which).

This clonotype was counted ten times or more. The chain couples TRBV21-1 to TRBJ1-3. TRBV21-1 is a recognized pseudogene. This CDR3 spans 16 amino acids. The CDR3 DNA sequence: TGTGCCAGCAGCATGTGTCAGGGAGGAGCTGGAAACACCATATATTTT. It yields the protein CASSMCQGGAGNTIYF.

This chain uses TRBV7-2 with TRBJ2-2; D remains unclear. Germline lookup yields CDR1 SGHTA and CDR2 FQGNSA. The CDR3 is 13 residues long. With 2 bases removed from V and 9 bases from J, the gap between germline ends came to 10 bases. The CDR3 region is CASSLYLARELFF. The CDR3 DNA follows: TGTGCCAGCAGCTTATACTTGGCCAGGGAGCTGTTTTTT. Filled out from reference TRBV7-2 and TRBJ2-2, the complete variable domain reads GAGVSQSPSNKVTEKGKDVELRCDPISGHTALYWYRQSLGQGLEFLIYFQGNSAPDKSGLPSDRFSAERTGGSVSTLTIQRTQQEDSAVYLCASSLYLARELFFGEGSRLTVL.

This clonotype was seen a handful of times. V and J are TRBV12-5 and TRBJ2-7; 7 bases line up with TRBD1. The CDR3 totals 13 residues. J gave up 6 bases and V 5 bases, and 7 bases lay outside the gene matches. In germline, CDR1 is LGHNT, CDR2 FRNRAP. The CDR3 region is CASGRDRAAEQYF. CDR3 bases: TGTGCTAGTGGTCGTGACAGGGCGGCCGAGCAGTACTTC.

This clonotype was observed at least ten times. V gene TRBV24-1 combines with J gene TRBJ2-1, with D perhaps TRBD2 (5 bases). Per the germline V gene, CDR1 is KGHDR and CDR2 is SFDVKD. The CDR3 spans 11 residues. Trimming took off 10 bases at V and 10 bases at J, with 13 bases between the two ends. This CDR3 is CATAEGPEQFF. CDR3 nucleotide sequence: TGTGCCACAGCGGAAGGGCCGGAGCAGTTCTTC.

The sample holds many counts of this clonotype. The V and J genes are TRBV4-1 and TRBJ2-1, with a weak D call TRBD1 (6 bases). This CDR3 has 14 residues. Germline V gene lookup returns CDR1 MGHRA and CDR2 YSYEKL. Trimming took off 1 base at V and 9 bases at J, with 13 bases between the two ends. This CDR3 is CASSQGPGQFEQFF. The CDR3 region has the DNA TGCGCCAGCAGCCAAGGCCCCGGACAGTTTGAGCAGTTCTTC.

Ten or more counts support this clonotype. The J gene is TRBJ1-2, the V gene TRBV12-3 or TRBV12-4; no clear D. The CDR3 has 14 amino acids. V lost 6 bases and J 8 bases, leaving 19 bases between the germline ends. The CDR3: CASSSDGSLRGYTF. The CDR3 coding sequence is TGTGCCAGCAGCTCGGACGGGAGTTTAAGGGGCTACACCTTC.

The V call is TRBV12-3 or TRBV12-4, the J call TRBJ2-3; 11 bases match TRBD2. With V trimmed by 5 bases and J by 0 bases, 4 bases remained unmatched. This CDR3 has 16 residues. The CDR3 DNA is TGTGCCAGCAGTCCTAGCGGGGGGCATAGCACAGATACGCAGTATTTT. This gives the protein CASSPSGGHSTDTQYF.

This clonotype was counted only a few times. This rearrangement joins TRBV5-1 to TRBJ2-3; D is ambiguous. Germline-derived CDR1 and CDR2 are SGHRS and YFSETQ. The CDR3 length is 15 residues. Trimming left V 4 bases short and J 3 bases short, with 15 bases between. The DNA for the CDR3 is TGCGCCAGCAGCGGGCTAGTCGGGCGGACAGATACGCAGTATTTT. Its translation: CASSGLVGRTDTQYF. The full variable domain, with the rest looked up from reference TRBV5-1 and TRBJ2-3, is KAGVTQTPRYLIKTRGQQVTLSCSPISGHRSVSWYQQTPGQGLQFLFEYFSETQRNKGNFPGRFSGRQFSNSRSEMNVSTLELGDSALYLCASSGLVGRTDTQYFGPGTRLTVL.

This clonotype was detected many times. The chain links TRBV7-3 to TRBJ2-1; 8 nucleotides align to TRBD2. V was pared by 5 bases and J by 3 bases, with 9 bases of the junction left unmatched. This CDR3 is built from 16 residues. CDR1 SGHTA and CDR2 FQGTGA come from the germline V gene. CDR3 residues: CASSPHGTRSYNEQFF. In nucleotides, the CDR3 is TGTGCCAGCAGCCCACACGGGACTAGAAGCTACAATGAGCAGTTCTTC.

The chain couples TRBV11-1 to TRBJ2-7; 12 bases agree with TRBD1. The CDR3 has 20 amino acids. Germline-derived CDR1 and CDR2 are SGHAT and FQDESV (reference sequence). V lost 4 bases to trimming and J lost 0 bases; unmatched junction nucleotides: 16. The CDR3 spells CASSSQRAGTGGSYSYEQYF. DNA for the CDR3: TGTGCCAGCAGCTCCCAGCGTGCCGGGACAGGGGGCTCTTACTCCTACGAGCAGTACTTC.

The V call is TRBV5-1, the J call TRBJ2-3; D is perhaps TRBD2 (5 bases). The V end lost 1 base, the J end lost 6 bases, and 9 bases lay between the germline ends. The germline CDR1 and CDR2 sequences are SGHRS and YFSETQ. The CDR3 spans 13 residues. The CDR3 protein is CASSLPGVDTQYF. CDR3 bases: TGCGCCAGCAGCTTGCCCGGGGTGGATACGCAGTATTTT.

This clonotype was seen a few times. The chain is built from TRBV3-1 and TRBJ1-1; 8 bases match TRBD1. CDR1 is LGHDT, CDR2 YNNKEL, per germline (reference sequence). The V segment lost 2 bases and the J segment 4 bases; nucleotides outside the gene matches: 3. The CDR3 covers 14 residues. CDR3 sequence (DNA): TGTGCCAGCAGCCAATTAACAGGGGGCACTGAAGCTTTCTTT. It is translated as CASSQLTGGTEAFF.

The chain is built from TRBV7-2 and TRBJ2-7; 10 nucleotides align to TRBD1. Trimming removed 7 bases from V and 1 base from J; junction bases left unmatched: 4. CDR3 size: 14 residues. CDR1 is SGHTA and CDR2 is FQGNSA in the germline V gene. CDR3 in amino acids: CASIRTGGSYEQYF. DNA for the CDR3: TGTGCCAGCATCAGGACAGGGGGGTCCTACGAGCAGTACTTC.

This clonotype was observed many times. The chain joins TRBV5-1 to TRBJ1-5; D gene ambiguous. Trimming left V 0 bases short and J 9 bases short, with 13 bases between. CDR3 length: 14 amino acids. Germline V lookup: CDR1 SGHRS, CDR2 YFSETQ. CDR3 protein: CASSLEYGERPQHF. The CDR3 nucleotides read TGCGCCAGCAGCTTGGAGTATGGGGAGCGGCCCCAGCATTTT.

This clonotype came up a few times. The V gene is TRBV29-1, the J gene TRBJ2-7; D possibly corresponds to TRBD1 (6 bases). CDR3 length equals 11 residues. From germline, CDR1 is SQVTM and CDR2 ANQGSEA. The V end lost 7 bases, the J end lost 3 bases, and 10 bases lay between the germline ends. The CDR3 region has the DNA TGCAGCGGGGGGACATACTACGAGCAGTACTTC. As protein: CSGGTYYEQYF.

This clonotype was counted ten times or more. The chain has TRBV4-2 and TRBJ2-5; possibly TRBD1 or TRBD2 for D (5 bases each). The CDR3 runs 14 residues. CDR1 and CDR2 from the germline V gene are LGHNA and YNFKEQ. V was cut by 2 bases and J by 3 bases, with 10 bases left in between. The CDR3 DNA sequence: TGTGCCAGCAGCCAAAGGGGTAGCGAAGAGACCCAGTACTTC. Protein: CASSQRGSEETQYF.

In this sample, this clonotype turned up many times. This chain joins TRBV7-2 and TRBJ2-7; a possible D gene is TRBD1 (6 bases). The germline V gene encodes CDR1 SGHTA and CDR2 FQGNSA. Trimming took off 5 bases at V and 3 bases at J, with 11 bases between the two ends. This CDR3 is 13 amino acids long. DNA for the CDR3: TGTGCCAGCAGCACGGACAGAAACTACGAGCAGTACTTC. As protein: CASSTDRNYEQYF. Using reference TRBV7-2 and TRBJ2-7 for the parts outside the CDR3, the full variable domain is GAGVSQSPSNKVTEKGKDVELRCDPISGHTALYWYRQSLGQGLEFLIYFQGNSAPDKSGLPSDRFSAERTGGSVSTLTIQRTQQEDSAVYLCASSTDRNYEQYFGPGTRLTVT.

This clonotype was found a few times. The chain employs TRBV20-1 and TRBJ1-4, with D unresolved. V lost 3 bases and J lost 5, with 7 bases in between. This CDR3 is 12 amino acids long. The germline V gene has CDR1 DFQATT and CDR2 SNEGSKA (reference sequence). CDR3 DNA sequence: TGCAGTGCTAGGGGTGGGAATGAAAAACTGTTTTTT. Translated, it gives CSARGGNEKLFF.

The table lists this clonotype with many counts. The chain carries TRBV12-3 or TRBV12-4 and TRBJ2-1, with a weak D call TRBD2 (5 bases). The V and J ends lost 5 bases and 0 bases respectively, with 11 bases between them. CDR3 length: 15 amino acids. DNA for the CDR3: TGTGCCAGCAGTCCGACGGGGAGCTCCTACAATGAGCAGTTCTTC. This sequence encodes CASSPTGSSYNEQFF.

The V gene is TRBV20-1, the J gene TRBJ2-3; 8 bases line up with TRBD2. The V gene end was trimmed by 4 bases and the J gene end by 3 bases; junction bases not matched to a gene: 6. The CDR3 loop spans 14 amino acids. From germline, CDR1 is DFQATT and CDR2 SNEGSKA (reference sequence). CDR3 bases: TGCAGTGCTAAACCCCAGCGGGGGACAGATACGCAGTATTTT. Residues: CSAKPQRGTDTQYF.

This clonotype was counted at least ten times. The chain couples TRBV6-5 to TRBJ2-7, with no clear D. V was pared by 2 bases and J by 6 bases, with 14 bases between. The germline gives CDR1 MNHEY, CDR2 SVGAGI. The CDR3 runs 14 residues. CDR3 loop: CASSYRRREGEQYF. The CDR3 bases are TGTGCCAGCAGTTACCGTCGTAGGGAAGGCGAGCAGTACTTC.

This clonotype was recorded at least ten times. This chain joins TRBV12-3 or TRBV12-4 and TRBJ2-6, with no clear D. Trimming stripped 7 bases from V and 0 bases from J, with 13 bases between. The CDR3 sequence is 16 residues long. The CDR3 region is CASTTQQPSGANVLTF. The CDR3 region has the DNA TGTGCCAGCACTACTCAACAGCCCTCTGGGGCCAACGTCCTGACTTTC.